The sequence of this T cell receptor (beta chain) was determined in a study of T-cell reconstitution after alpha-beta-depleted transplantation in children. On this clonotype itself: Its antigen is not known. Being one base from a much bigger clone, this may be a read error.

The germline gives CDR1 MDHEN, CDR2 SYDVKM. V shed 6 bases, J shed 1 base, and the junction held 7 bases outside the gene matches. CDR3 length equals 15 residues. Whole-study results and caveats: High day-60 TCRbeta diversity in some patients came from surviving recipient T cells and thymic progenitors. Several hundred expanded graft clones reportedly were the source of alpha-beta T cells about two months after transplant. A year post-transplant, T-cell counts and diversity derived mostly from newly produced T cells.

This sample's TCRbeta library carried unique molecular identifier barcodes. TCRdb passed the PCR reads through MiXCR, listing each CDR3 protein once. The repertoire has 280,000 or so distinct CDR3 sequences, 11% of them found once; the top ten carry 23%. The V gene is TRBV28, the J gene TRBJ2-3; 7 positions match TRBD1. The source material was peripheral blood, sampled 180 days after TCRalphabeta/CD19-depleted stem cell transplant. The receptor comes from a male patient aged 2 to 9 who had a stem cell transplant for chronic granulomatous disease, so the T cells may come from the graft donor. CDR3 nucleotide sequence: TGTGCCAGCAGCCCCGGGACAGACCGCACAGATACGCAGTATTTT. This translates into CASSPGTDRTDTQYF. Looking up the rest from reference TRBV28 and TRBJ2-3 gives the full variable domain: DVKVTQSSRYLVKRTGEKVFLECVQDMDHENMFWYRQDPGLGLRLIYFSYDVKMKEKGDIPEGYSVSREKKERFSLILESASTNQTSMYLCASSPGTDRTDTQYFGPGTRLTVL.